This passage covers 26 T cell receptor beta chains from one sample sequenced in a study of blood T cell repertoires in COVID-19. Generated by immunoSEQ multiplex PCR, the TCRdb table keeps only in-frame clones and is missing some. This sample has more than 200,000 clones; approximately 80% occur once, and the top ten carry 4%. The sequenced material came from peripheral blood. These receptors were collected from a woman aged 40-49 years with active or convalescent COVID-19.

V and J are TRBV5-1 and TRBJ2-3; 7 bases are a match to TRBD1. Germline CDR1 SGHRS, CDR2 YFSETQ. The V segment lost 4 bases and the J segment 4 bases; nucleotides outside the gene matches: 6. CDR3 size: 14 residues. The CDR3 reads CASSPRQGPDTQYF. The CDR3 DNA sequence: TGCGCCAGCAGCCCCAGACAGGGACCAGATACGCAGTATTTT.

This CDR3 reads CASSNAQGNTGELFF. The CDR3 DNA is TGTGCCAGCAGCAACGCACAGGGGAACACCGGGGAGCTGTTTTTT. The rearrangement uses TRBV5-4 and TRBJ2-2; tentatively, D is TRBD1 (6 bases). Germline V lookup: CDR1 SGHNT, CDR2 YYREEE (reference sequence). The CDR3 runs to 15 residues. With 4 bases removed from V and 1 base from J, the gap between germline ends came to 11 bases. Filled out from reference TRBV5-4 and TRBJ2-2, the complete variable domain reads ETGVTQSPTHLIKTRGQQVTLRCSSQSGHNTVSWYQQALGQGPQFIFQYYREEENGRGNFPPRFSGLQFPNYSSELNVNALELDDSALYLCASSNAQGNTGELFFGEGSRLTVL.

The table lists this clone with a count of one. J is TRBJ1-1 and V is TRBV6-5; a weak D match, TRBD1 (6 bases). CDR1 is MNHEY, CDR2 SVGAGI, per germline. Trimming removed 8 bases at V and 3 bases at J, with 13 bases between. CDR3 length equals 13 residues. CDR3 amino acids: CASLQGRDTEAFF. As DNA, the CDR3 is TGTGCCAGCCTACAGGGAAGGGACACTGAAGCTTTCTTT.

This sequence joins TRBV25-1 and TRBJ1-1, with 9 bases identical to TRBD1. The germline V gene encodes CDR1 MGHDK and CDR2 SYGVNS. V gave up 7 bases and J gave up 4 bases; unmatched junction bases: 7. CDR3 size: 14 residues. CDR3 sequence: CASIPRDRVTEAFF. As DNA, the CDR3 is TGTGCCAGCATTCCCCGGGACAGGGTCACTGAAGCTTTCTTT.

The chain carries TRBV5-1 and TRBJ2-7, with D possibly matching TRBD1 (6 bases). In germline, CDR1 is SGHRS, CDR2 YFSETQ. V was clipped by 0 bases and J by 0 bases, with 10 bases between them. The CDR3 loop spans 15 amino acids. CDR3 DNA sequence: TGCGCCAGCAGCTTGGGGGACAAGAGCTCCTACGAGCAGTACTTC. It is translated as CASSLGDKSSYEQYF.

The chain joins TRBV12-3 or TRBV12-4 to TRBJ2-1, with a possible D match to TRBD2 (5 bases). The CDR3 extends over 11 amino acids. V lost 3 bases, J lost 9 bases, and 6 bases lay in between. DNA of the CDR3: TGTGCCAGCAGTTTGGGAGTTGAGCAGTTCTTC. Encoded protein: CASSLGVEQFF.

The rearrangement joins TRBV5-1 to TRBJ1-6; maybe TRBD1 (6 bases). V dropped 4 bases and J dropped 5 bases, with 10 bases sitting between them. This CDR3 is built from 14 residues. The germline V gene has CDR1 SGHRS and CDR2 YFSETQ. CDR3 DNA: TGCGCCAGCAGCCTAGGACAGAATAATTCACCCCTCCACTTT. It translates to CASSLGQNNSPLHF.

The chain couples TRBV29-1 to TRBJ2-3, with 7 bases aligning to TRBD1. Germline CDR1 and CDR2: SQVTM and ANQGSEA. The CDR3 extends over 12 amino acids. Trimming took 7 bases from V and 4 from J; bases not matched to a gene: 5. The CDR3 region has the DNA TGCAGCGCACGACAGGGAGCAGATACGCAGTATTTT. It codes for CSARQGADTQYF.

CDR3 sequence reads: CASMFTGERGGYTF. The CDR3 coding sequence is TGTGCCAGCATGTTTACAGGGGAAAGGGGTGGCTACACCTTC. The V call is TRBV2, the J call TRBJ1-2; 7 bases align to TRBD1. The length of the CDR3 is 14 residues. V lost 7 bases to trimming and J lost 7 bases; unmatched junction nucleotides: 12. Germline V gene sequence: CDR1 SNHLY, CDR2 FYNNEI.

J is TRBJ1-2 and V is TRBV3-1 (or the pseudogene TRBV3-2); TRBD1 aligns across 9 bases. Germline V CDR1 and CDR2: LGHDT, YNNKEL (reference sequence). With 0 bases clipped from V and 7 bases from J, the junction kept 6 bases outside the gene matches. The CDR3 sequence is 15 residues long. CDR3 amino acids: CASSQDLGTGRGYTF. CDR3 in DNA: TGTGCCAGCAGCCAAGATCTAGGGACAGGGCGTGGCTACACCTTC.

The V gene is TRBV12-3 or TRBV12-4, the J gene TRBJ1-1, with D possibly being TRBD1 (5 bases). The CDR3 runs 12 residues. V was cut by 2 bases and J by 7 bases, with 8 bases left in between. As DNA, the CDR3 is TGTGCCAGCAGTTTAAGGGGTATTGAAGCTTTCTTT. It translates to CASSLRGIEAFF.

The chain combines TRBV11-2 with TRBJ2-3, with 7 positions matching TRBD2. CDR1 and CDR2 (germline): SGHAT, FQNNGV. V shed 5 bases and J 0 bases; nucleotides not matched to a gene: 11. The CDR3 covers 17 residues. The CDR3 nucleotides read TGTGCCAGCAGCCCAATTTTTAGCGGGTATAGCACAGATACGCAGTATTTT. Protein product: CASSPIFSGYSTDTQYF.

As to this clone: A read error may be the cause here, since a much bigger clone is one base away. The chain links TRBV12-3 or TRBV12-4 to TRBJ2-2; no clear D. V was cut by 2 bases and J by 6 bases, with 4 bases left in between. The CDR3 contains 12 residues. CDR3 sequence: CASSLLAGELFF. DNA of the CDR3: TGTGCCAGCAGTTTACTAGCCGGGGAGCTGTTTTTT.

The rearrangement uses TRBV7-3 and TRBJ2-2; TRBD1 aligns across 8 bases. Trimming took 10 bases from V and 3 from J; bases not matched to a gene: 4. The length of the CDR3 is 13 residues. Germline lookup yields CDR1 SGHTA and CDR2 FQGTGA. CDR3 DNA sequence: TGTGCCACCCAGGGGGCGGACACCGGGGAGCTGTTTTTT. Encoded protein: CATQGADTGELFF.

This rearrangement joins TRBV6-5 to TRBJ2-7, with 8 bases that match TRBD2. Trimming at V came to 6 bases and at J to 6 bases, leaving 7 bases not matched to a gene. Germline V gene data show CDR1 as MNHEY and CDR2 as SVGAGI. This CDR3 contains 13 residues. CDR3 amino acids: CASRGGGRVEQYF. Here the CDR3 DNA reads TGTGCCAGCAGGGGCGGGGGGCGCGTCGAGCAGTACTTC.

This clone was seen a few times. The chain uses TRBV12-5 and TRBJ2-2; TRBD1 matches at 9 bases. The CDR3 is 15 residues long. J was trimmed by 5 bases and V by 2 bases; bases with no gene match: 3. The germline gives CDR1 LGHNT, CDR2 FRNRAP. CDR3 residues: CASGLRQGGTGELFF. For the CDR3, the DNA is TGTGCTAGTGGTTTGCGACAGGGGGGTACCGGGGAGCTGTTTTTT.

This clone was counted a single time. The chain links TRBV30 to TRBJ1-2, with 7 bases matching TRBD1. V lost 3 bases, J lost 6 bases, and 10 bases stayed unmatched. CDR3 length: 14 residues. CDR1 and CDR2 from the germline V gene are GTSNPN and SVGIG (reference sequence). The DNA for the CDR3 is TGTGCCTGGAGCTTCATACAGGGGAAGGATGGCTACACCTTC. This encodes CAWSFIQGKDGYTF.

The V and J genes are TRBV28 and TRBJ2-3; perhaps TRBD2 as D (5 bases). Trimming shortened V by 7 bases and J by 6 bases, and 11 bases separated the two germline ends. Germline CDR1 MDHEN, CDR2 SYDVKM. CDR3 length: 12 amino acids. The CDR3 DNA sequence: TGTGCCAGCACCAAGGAGGTGGATACGCAGTATTTT. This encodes CASTKEVDTQYF. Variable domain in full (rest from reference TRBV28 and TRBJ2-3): DVKVTQSSRYLVKRTGEKVFLECVQDMDHENMFWYRQDPGLGLRLIYFSYDVKMKEKGDIPEGYSVSREKKERFSLILESASTNQTSMYLCASTKEVDTQYFGPGTRLTVL.

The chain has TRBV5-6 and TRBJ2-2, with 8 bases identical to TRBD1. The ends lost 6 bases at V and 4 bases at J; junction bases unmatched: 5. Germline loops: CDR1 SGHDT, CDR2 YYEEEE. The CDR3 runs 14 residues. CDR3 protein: CASTPTGATGELFF. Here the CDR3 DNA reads TGTGCCAGCACTCCGACAGGGGCCACCGGGGAGCTGTTTTTT.

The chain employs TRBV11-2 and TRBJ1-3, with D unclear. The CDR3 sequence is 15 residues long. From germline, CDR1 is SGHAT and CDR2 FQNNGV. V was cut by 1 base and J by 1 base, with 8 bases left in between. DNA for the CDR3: TGTGCCAGCAGCTTAGTAGAGGGTTCTGGAAACACCATATATTTT. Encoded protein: CASSLVEGSGNTIYF. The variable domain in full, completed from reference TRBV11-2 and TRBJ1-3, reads EAGVAQSPRYKIIEKRQSVAFWCNPISGHATLYWYQQILGQGPKLLIQFQNNGVVDDSQLPKDRFSAERLKGVDSTLKIQPAKLEDSAVYLCASSLVEGSGNTIYFGEGSWLTVV.

This chain's CDR3 is CASSWTGGNEQFF. The CDR3 DNA reads TGTGCCAGCAGCTGGACAGGGGGCAATGAGCAGTTCTTC. The chain carries TRBV7-9 and TRBJ2-1; TRBD1 aligns across 10 bases. This CDR3 has 13 amino acids. J gave up 6 bases and V 4 bases, and 0 bases lay outside the gene matches. Germline V gives CDR1 SEHNR, CDR2 FQNEAQ (reference sequence).

In nucleotides, the CDR3 is TGTGCCAGCAGCCCACAGGGACAGAGGGGAACTGAAGCTTTCTTT. It encodes CASSPQGQRGTEAFF. The chain joins TRBV11-2 to TRBJ1-1, with 7 bases fitting TRBD1. Germline trimming cut 5 bases from V and 5 bases from J; bases unmatched to any gene: 11. The germline CDR1 and CDR2 sequences are SGHAT and FQNNGV. The CDR3 extends over 15 amino acids.

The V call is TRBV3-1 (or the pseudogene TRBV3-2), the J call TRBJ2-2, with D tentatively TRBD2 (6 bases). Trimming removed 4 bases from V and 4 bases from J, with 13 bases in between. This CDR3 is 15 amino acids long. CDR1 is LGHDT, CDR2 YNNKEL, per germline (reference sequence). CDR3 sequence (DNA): TGTGCCAGCAGCCGAGAAGGAGGGCCCACCGGGGAGCTGTTTTTT. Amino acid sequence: CASSREGGPTGELFF.

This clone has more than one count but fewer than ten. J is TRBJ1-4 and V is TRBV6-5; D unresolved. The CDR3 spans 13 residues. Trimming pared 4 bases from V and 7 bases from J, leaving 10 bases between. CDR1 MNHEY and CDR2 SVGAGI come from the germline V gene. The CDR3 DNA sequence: TGTGCCAGCAGTTTGACTCAGAGTGAAAAACTGTTTTTT. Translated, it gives CASSLTQSEKLFF.

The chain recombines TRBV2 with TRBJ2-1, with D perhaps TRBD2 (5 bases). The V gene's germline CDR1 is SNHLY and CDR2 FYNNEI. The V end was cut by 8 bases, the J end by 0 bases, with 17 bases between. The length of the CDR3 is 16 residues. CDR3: CASQINPGNSYNEQFF. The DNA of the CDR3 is TGTGCCAGCCAAATTAACCCCGGGAACTCCTACAATGAGCAGTTCTTC.

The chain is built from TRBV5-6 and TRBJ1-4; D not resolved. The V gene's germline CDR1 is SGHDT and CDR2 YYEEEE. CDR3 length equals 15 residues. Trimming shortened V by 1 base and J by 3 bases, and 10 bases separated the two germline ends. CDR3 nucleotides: TGTGCCAGCAGCTTGTTTTCAGCGGCTAATGAAAAACTGTTTTTT. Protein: CASSLFSAANEKLFF.